This T cell receptor beta chain emerged from a study of T cells in localized non-small cell lung cancer (dated by TCRdb to 2018 to 2020). Study-level background: Comparing tumors with uninvolved tumor-adjacent lungs, the study looked at the T cell repertoires of 200 to 250 patients with early-stage NSCLC. All 250 or so NSCLC patients in the cohort were treatment-naive and had localized lung tumors that were resected. NSCLC patients had a mean age of roughly 64 years, and 120 to 150 were male and about a hundred female.

Relative to germline, V is missing 4 bases and J is missing 0 bases, with 4 bases of the junction outside any gene match. Via the germline V gene, CDR1 is SGHTS and CDR2 YDEGEE. There are 15 amino acids in the CDR3, from cysteine to phenylalanine inclusive. Only the CDR3 DNA stays, 45 bases, in frame from base 1. At diagnosis, peripheral blood, uninvolved tumor-adjacent lung and tumor were collected and were preserved as a mix of fresh-frozen and FFPE material. For TCR repertoire profiling, blood samples were analyzed in the form of peripheral blood mononuclear cells. TCR beta CDR3 regions were sequenced from DNA using the immunoSEQ Assay. The study's own analysis went as follows. T cell density was computed as TCR beta template counts normalized to usable DNA estimated by amplifying housekeeping genes. Using the preseqR package, richness was estimated by extrapolating to 120,000 templates for tissue samples and 400,000 templates for PBMC samples. Clonality was defined as one minus Pielou's evenness. Tissue-enriched TCRs were identified by differential abundance testing using productive amino-acid clonotypes, minimum total count 5 and alpha 0.1. The Jaccard Index and the Morisita Overlap Index were used to measure repertoire overlap between compartments. GLIPH grouped TCR beta CDR3s together with public tetramer-defined viral CDR3s, and a viral motif had to include at least three viral sequences and show V-gene enrichment. Here the immuneACCESS table is served through TCRdb, limited to in-frame sequences with V and J called. Missing clones are a known gap in these copies; in checked studies unresolved V genes cover under half, and the rest lacks a known reason. V, J and clone size were drawn from that table, and D and trimming were deduced from the DNA. In this sample the table shows 40,000 to 65,000 clones, roughly 88% of which occur a single time. Of the sample, roughly a sixth falls within the top ten clones.

Details on this clone: Its antigen is not yet known. Qualities for individual bases were not recorded, and no much larger clone is one base off.

Summary of the overall study and its limitations: Because multi-region tumor sequencing was not done, intratumor heterogeneity could not be ruled out. Of the top 100 tumor clones, a median of 57 were detected in paired uninvolved adjacent lung; over 25 were also among that lung's top 100. Uninvolved tumor-adjacent lung showed the highest T cell clonality, higher than tumor, which suggests more focused antigenic responses in the uninvolved tumor-adjacent lung. Since the design was exploratory, TCR variables were selected using unadjusted p-values with no false-discovery rate correction. Higher T cell density in blood was associated with longer overall survival, whereas higher clonality in adjacent lung was associated with shorter survival.

The sequence was collected from a man aged 40 to 70 with stage III lung adenocarcinoma. The sample here was peripheral blood mononuclear cells, taken before any cancer treatment. In this chain, TRBV5-8 is recombined with TRBJ2-5; 9 bases in the junction line up with TRBD1. The nucleotides read TGTGCCAGCAGCCGAGGGACAGGGAACCAAGAGACCCAGTACTTC. Its translation reads: CASSRGTGNQETQYF.